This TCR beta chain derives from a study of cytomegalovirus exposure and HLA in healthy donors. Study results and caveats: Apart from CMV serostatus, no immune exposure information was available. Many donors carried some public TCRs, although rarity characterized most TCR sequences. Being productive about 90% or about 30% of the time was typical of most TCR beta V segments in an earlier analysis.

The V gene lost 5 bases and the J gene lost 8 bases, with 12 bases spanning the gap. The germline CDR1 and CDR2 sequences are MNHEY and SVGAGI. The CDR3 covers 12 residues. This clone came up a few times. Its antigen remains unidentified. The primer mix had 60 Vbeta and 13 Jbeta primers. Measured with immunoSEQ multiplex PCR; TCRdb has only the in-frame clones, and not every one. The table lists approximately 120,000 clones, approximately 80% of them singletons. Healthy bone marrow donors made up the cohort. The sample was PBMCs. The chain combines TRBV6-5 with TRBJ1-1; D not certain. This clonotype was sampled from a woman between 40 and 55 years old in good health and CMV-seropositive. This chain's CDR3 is CASSAPGREAFF. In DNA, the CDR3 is TGTGCCAGCAGTGCCCCGGGGAGGGAAGCTTTCTTT.